This T cell receptor (beta chain) appears in the sequencing data of a study of cytomegalovirus exposure and HLA in healthy donors. Whole-study findings and limits: Per published accounts, TCR beta sequences correctly predicted the HLA-A and HLA-B alleles of most subjects. An analysis was carried out later, and it reportedly showed fewer N-insertions in an Asian-associated ancestry cluster than the roughly 700-donor mean. With later analysis, a missense DCLRE1C variant became linked to TCR beta V- and J-gene trimming.

With regard to this clone: The target antigen is unknown.

The V gene's germline CDR1 is MNHNS and CDR2 SASEGT. This CDR3 comprises 14 residues. Trimming stripped 1 base from V and 8 bases from J, with 11 bases between. The primer mix had 60 Vbeta and 13 Jbeta primers. Data came from immunoSEQ multiplex PCR; TCRdb stores just in-frame clones and leaves some out. Its listing shows about 140,000 clones. This chain uses TRBV6-1 with TRBJ1-4; weak D call: TRBD1 (6 bases). This clonotype was obtained from a woman under 30 in good health and CMV-seronegative. Sequencing was carried out using PBMCs. In DNA form, the CDR3 reads TGTGCCAGCAGTGAAGGGCAGGGACAAGAAAAACTGTTTTTT. This gives the protein CASSEGQGQEKLFF.